Following are 21 T cell receptor beta chains from one sample sequenced in a study of cytomegalovirus exposure and HLA in healthy donors (dated by TCRdb to between 2016 and 2019). Receptors were amplified or captured by the immunoSEQ multiplex PCR assay. The multiplex PCR relied on a mix of 60 forward primers for TCR Vbeta segments and 13 reverse primers for TCR Jbeta segments. TCRdb obtained this table from immuneACCESS and retained in-frame rearrangements with V and J assigned. These tables miss some clones; where compared with another copy, unresolved V genes account for less than half of the shortfall, and the remainder is unexplained. Here the sample has 150,000 to 200,000 clones; approximately 80% occur a single time. About 3.1% of the sample rests with the top ten. Specimen: PBMCs. The source is a male donor in good health and CMV-seronegative.

The genes are TRBV19 and TRBJ1-6; 9 bases match TRBD1. The junction had 11 bases not matched to a gene; V was cut back by 5 bases and J by 6 bases. This CDR3 region has 17 residues. Germline V gene lookup returns CDR1 LNHDA and CDR2 SQIVND (reference sequence). The CDR3: CASSPRTGDPSNSPLHF. The CDR3 coding sequence is TGTGCCAGTAGTCCCCGGACAGGGGACCCTTCTAATTCACCCCTCCACTTT.

The chain joins TRBV4-3 to TRBJ2-7; 7 nucleotides line up with TRBD1. This CDR3 has 15 amino acids. With 3 bases clipped from V and 0 bases from J, the junction kept 5 bases outside the gene matches. Germline V gives CDR1 LGHNA, CDR2 YSLEER. CDR3 bases: TGCGCCAGCAGCCAGGCCGGGACAGTCTCCTACGAGCAGTACTTC. Protein product: CASSQAGTVSYEQYF.

J is TRBJ2-4 and V is TRBV7-2, with D perhaps matching TRBD1 (5 bases). CDR3 length equals 14 residues. In germline, CDR1 is SGHTA, CDR2 FQGNSA. Trimming took 1 base from V and 9 from J, leaving 13 bases between them. CDR3 sequence reads: CASSLEGRVGIQYF. CDR3 coding DNA: TGTGCCAGCAGCTTAGAGGGCAGGGTAGGCATTCAGTACTTC.

The chain combines TRBV2 with TRBJ1-1, with D unresolved. The V gene's germline CDR1 is SNHLY and CDR2 FYNNEI. The V end was cut by 4 bases, the J end by 1 base, with 7 bases between. CDR3 length: 13 amino acids. Written as DNA, the CDR3 is TGTGCCAGCAGTGGTTCAGGGAACACTGAAGCTTTCTTT. Its protein product is CASSGSGNTEAFF.

This clone has just one count. The chain joins TRBV19 to TRBJ2-3; 11 bases map to TRBD2. CDR3 length: 17 residues. The V segment lost 4 bases and the J segment 4 bases; nucleotides outside the gene matches: 10. The germline gives CDR1 LNHDA, CDR2 SQIVND (reference sequence). The CDR3 spells CASSTPPLAGGPDTQYF. CDR3 DNA sequence: TGTGCCAGTAGTACACCCCCCCTAGCGGGAGGTCCAGATACGCAGTATTTT.

A few counts support this clone. The rearrangement uses TRBV13 and TRBJ1-1, with a tentative D call TRBD1 (5 bases). Germline V lookup: CDR1 PRHDT, CDR2 FYEKMQ (reference sequence). The CDR3 covers 12 residues. Trimming cost V 4 bases and J 11 bases, with 14 bases left between them. The CDR3 protein is CASSSSQGWAFF. The CDR3 coding sequence is TGTGCCAGCAGCTCATCTCAGGGCTGGGCTTTCTTT.

The chain recombines TRBV28 with TRBJ2-5; 9 nucleotides align to TRBD1. After removal of 5 bases from V and 1 base from J, the junction contained 8 bases not matched to a gene. This CDR3 has 16 residues. Germline lookup yields CDR1 MDHEN and CDR2 SYDVKM. The CDR3 sequence: CASSTRDRDLQETQYF. For the CDR3, the DNA is TGTGCCAGCAGTACCCGGGACAGGGACCTCCAAGAGACCCAGTACTTC.

The chain is built from TRBV10-3 and TRBJ1-3; D call uncertain. CDR1 is ENHRY, CDR2 SYGVKD, per germline. Trimming took off 6 bases at V and 0 bases at J, with 6 bases between the two ends. The CDR3 runs to 13 residues. CDR3 sequence: CAISPNSGNTIYF. The CDR3 DNA reads TGTGCCATCAGCCCAAACTCTGGAAACACCATATATTTT.

CDR3 sequence: CASSLVSLRSGANVLTF. DNA of the CDR3: TGTGCCAGCAGCTTAGTTAGCCTGAGATCCGGGGCCAACGTCCTGACTTTC. This chain links TRBV7-2 with TRBJ2-6, with D unresolved. Germline V gives CDR1 SGHTA, CDR2 FQGNSA. CDR3 length: 17 residues. V was cut by 1 base and J by 4 bases, with 14 bases left in between.

The count of this clone is one. The V gene is TRBV2, the J gene TRBJ2-3, with 10 bases that match TRBD2. The length of the CDR3 is 12 residues. The V gene end was trimmed by 10 bases and the J gene end by 4 bases; junction bases not matched to a gene: 2. Per the germline V gene, CDR1 is SNHLY and CDR2 is FYNNEI. DNA for the CDR3: TGTGCCACAGCGGGGGGGGCAGATACGCAGTATTTT. It is translated as CATAGGADTQYF.

J is TRBJ2-7 and V is TRBV2, with 7 bases lining up with TRBD1. The CDR3 spans 14 residues. Trimming took 2 bases from V and 2 from J; bases not matched to a gene: 3. In germline, CDR1 is SNHLY, CDR2 FYNNEI. CDR3 region: CASSEQGTAYEQYF. CDR3 nucleotides: TGTGCCAGCAGTGAACAGGGGACAGCCTACGAGCAGTACTTC.

The chain couples TRBV18 to TRBJ2-5; D is possibly TRBD1 (8 bases). Germline V CDR1 and CDR2: KGHSH, LQKENI. The CDR3 contains 15 residues. The V end was cut by 3 bases, the J end by 4 bases, with 15 bases between. As DNA, the CDR3 is TGTGCCAGCTCACCGAAGACAGGGGAGGGAGAGACCCAGTACTTC. The encoded protein is CASSPKTGEGETQYF.

The chain carries TRBV28 and TRBJ1-6; tentatively, D is TRBD1 (6 bases). The V end lost 6 bases, the J end lost 9 bases, and 12 bases lay between the germline ends. This CDR3 has 13 residues. Germline V CDR1 and CDR2: MDHEN, SYDVKM. The CDR3 DNA is TGTGCCAGCAGAGAACAGGGTGCTTCACCCCTCCACTTT. Protein: CASREQGASPLHF.

A few counts support this clone. The rearrangement links TRBV5-4 to TRBJ2-7; maybe TRBD1 (5 bases). The CDR3 covers 13 residues. Trimming pared 4 bases from V and 3 bases from J, leaving 11 bases between. CDR1 SGHNT and CDR2 YYREEE come from the germline V gene (reference sequence). This CDR3 reads CASSLGHDYEQYF. The CDR3 nucleotides read TGTGCCAGCAGCCTCGGACACGACTACGAGCAGTACTTC.

This clone was seen a single time. The junction does not match germline at one end; this may be a read error. Distinct nucleotide sequences in the sample also encode this CDR3. The rearrangement links TRBV5-1 to TRBJ1-1; TRBD1 agrees at 8 bases. In germline, CDR1 is SGHRS, CDR2 YFSETQ. This CDR3 is built from 14 residues. CDR3 residues: CASSPGQGGTEAFF. DNA for the CDR3: TGCGCCAGCAGCCCTGGACAGGGTGGCACTGAGGCTTTCTTT.

The chain couples TRBV7-2 to TRBJ1-2, with D perhaps matching TRBD1 (5 bases). Germline CDR1 is SGHTA and CDR2 is FQGNSA. V lost 5 bases and J lost 5, with 21 bases in between. This CDR3 has 16 residues. Here the CDR3 DNA reads TGTGCCAGCAGCCCCATCTCGGCAGGGAATATGTATGGCTACACCTTC. It encodes CASSPISAGNMYGYTF.

The chain carries TRBV20-1 and TRBJ2-1; D possibly corresponds to TRBD2 (6 bases). Germline assignment: CDR1 DFQATT and CDR2 SNEGSKA (reference sequence). Trimming removed 5 bases from V and 13 bases from J, with 12 bases in between. The length of the CDR3 is 10 residues. CDR3 amino acids: CSALADPQFF. The CDR3 nucleotides are TGCAGTGCTTTAGCGGATCCTCAGTTCTTC.

The chain combines TRBV7-9 with TRBJ1-1; possibly TRBD1 for D (5 bases). The CDR3 has 12 residues. Trimming left V 1 base short and J 7 bases short, with 7 bases between. Germline CDR1 SEHNR, CDR2 FQNEAQ (reference sequence). Here the CDR3 reads CASSLEGIEAFF. The CDR3 DNA follows: TGTGCCAGCAGCTTAGAGGGGATTGAAGCTTTCTTT.

V and J are TRBV28 and TRBJ2-3; 10 bases map to TRBD1. Germline CDR1 MDHEN, CDR2 SYDVKM. This CDR3 has 15 amino acids. Trimming took 6 bases from V and 4 from J; bases not matched to a gene: 7. Written as DNA, the CDR3 is TGTGCCAGCAGGTCCGGGACAGGGGACGCAGATACGCAGTATTTT. Protein product: CASRSGTGDADTQYF.

CDR3 amino acids: CASSHVEGASNQPQHF. As DNA, the CDR3 is TGTGCCAGCAGTCATGTAGAGGGGGCCTCCAATCAGCCCCAGCATTTT. This chain connects TRBV6-4 to TRBJ1-5; 7 nucleotides agree with TRBD1. CDR3 length: 16 residues. With V trimmed by 5 bases and J by 3 bases, 10 bases remained unmatched. In germline, CDR1 is MRHNA, CDR2 SNTAGT.

The rearrangement links TRBV11-2 to TRBJ2-1; perhaps TRBD2 as D (6 bases). Germline V gives CDR1 SGHAT, CDR2 FQNNGV. Deletions cut 7 bases from V and 10 bases from J, with 17 bases between. The CDR3 is 13 residues long. Written as DNA, the CDR3 is TGTGCCAGCATCCCCCGGGGGAGACCCGAGCAGTTCTTC. Translation: CASIPRGRPEQFF.